The 24 T cell receptor beta chains below come from one sample, sequenced in a study of early T cells in non-severe SARS-CoV-2 infection (dated by TCRdb to the early 2020s). Libraries were prepared through 5' RACE. Sequencing instrument: NextSeq 500. TCRdb trimmed public reads at Q25 via fastp, called clones via MiXCR and kept in-frame beta chains. Entries that share a CDR3 protein sequence are merged under the most common genes and DNA. This sample has about 56,000 distinct CDR3 sequences in its table, and about 10% of those were observed once. Of the sample, under 7.5% falls within the top ten clones. Material for sequencing was whole blood. The receptors were sampled from an adult who was a healthcare worker with PCR-confirmed SARS-CoV-2 infection or an uninfected control (not recorded which).

This clonotype was seen many times. The chain joins TRBV4-2 to TRBJ1-6; 9 positions match TRBD1. This CDR3 is 17 amino acids long. Germline-derived CDR1 and CDR2 are LGHNA and YNFKEQ. Trimming removed 4 bases from V and 7 bases from J; junction bases left unmatched: 11. For the CDR3, the DNA is TGTGCCAGCAGCCCGCGGACAGGGGCGGCCGGGAATTCACCCCTCCACTTT. Translated: CASSPRTGAAGNSPLHF.

The DNA of the CDR3 is TGCAGCGTTGGGGCCAGACAGAACACTGAAGCTTTCTTT. Translating it yields CSVGARQNTEAFF. This sequence joins TRBV29-1 and TRBJ1-1; D unclear. In germline, CDR1 is SQVTM, CDR2 ANQGSEA. This CDR3 is 13 amino acids long. The V end was cut by 4 bases, the J end by 1 base, with 10 bases between.

Many counts were recorded for this clonotype. The rearrangement uses TRBV5-4 and TRBJ1-5; TRBD1 matches 8 bases. V gave up 0 bases and J gave up 5 bases; unmatched junction bases: 1. Germline lookup yields CDR1 SGHNT and CDR2 YYREEE (reference sequence). There are 14 residues in the CDR3. CDR3 residues: CASSLDRGDQPQHF. DNA of the CDR3: TGTGCCAGCAGCTTGGACAGGGGGGATCAGCCCCAGCATTTT.

This clonotype has just a few counts. The CDR3 loop reads CASSFGTANTEAFF. CDR3 DNA sequence: TGTGCCAGCAGCTTCGGGACAGCTAACACTGAAGCTTTCTTT. The chain joins TRBV3-1 to TRBJ1-1, with TRBD1 matching 7 bases. J lost 2 bases, V lost 5 bases, and 5 bases had no gene match. Germline V CDR1 and CDR2: LGHDT, YNNKEL (reference sequence). The CDR3 is 14 residues long.

This clonotype was counted a few times. V and J are TRBV2 and TRBJ2-2; no firm D call. CDR3 size: 11 residues. Germline-derived CDR1 and CDR2 are SNHLY and FYNNEI. V shed 6 bases and J shed 3 bases, with 2 bases lying between them. CDR3 loop: CASRDTGELFF. The CDR3 DNA reads as TGTGCCAGCAGAGACACCGGGGAGCTGTTTTTT.

The sample holds a few counts of this clonotype. The chain is built from TRBV29-1 and TRBJ1-1, with 7 bases that match TRBD1. Germline CDR1 is SQVTM and CDR2 is ANQGSEA. Trimming removed 3 bases from V and 4 bases from J; junction bases left unmatched: 2. The CDR3 runs to 12 residues. This CDR3 reads CSVEPGGTEAFF. CDR3 in DNA: TGCAGCGTTGAGCCAGGGGGCACTGAAGCTTTCTTT.

This clonotype was detected a few times. V usage is TRBV7-8 and J usage is TRBJ2-4; 9 nucleotides agree with TRBD2. Germline assignment: CDR1 SGHVS and CDR2 FQNEAQ. CDR3 length: 19 residues. V lost 5 bases, J lost 0 bases, and 14 bases stayed unmatched. CDR3 sequence (DNA): TGTGCCAGCAGCCCATCCCGGCTGGCGGGAGGGTTAGCCAAAAACATTCAGTACTTC. It codes for CASSPSRLAGGLAKNIQYF.

This clonotype was counted at least ten times. The chain uses TRBV5-4 and TRBJ2-3, with 9 bases matching TRBD2. Trimming took 0 bases from V and 8 from J; bases not matched to a gene: 10. The CDR3 sequence is 16 residues long. Germline assignment: CDR1 SGHNT and CDR2 YYREEE (reference sequence). The DNA of the CDR3 is TGTGCCAGCAGCTTGGCCGGAAGCGGGAGGATGGGTACGCAGTATTTT. Amino acids: CASSLAGSGRMGTQYF.

V gene TRBV24-1 combines with J gene TRBJ2-1; TRBD2 agrees at 14 bases. Germline V gene lookup returns CDR1 KGHDR and CDR2 SFDVKD. This CDR3 has 19 residues. V lost 2 bases and J lost 6; bases outside the gene matches: 11. The DNA for the CDR3 is TGTGCCACCAGTGATTCGGGGACTAGCGGGAGTCCTATGTCCAATGAGCAGTTCTTC. Translation: CATSDSGTSGSPMSNEQFF.

At least ten counts were recorded for this clonotype. The V gene is TRBV20-1, the J gene TRBJ2-4, with D possibly matching TRBD2 (7 bases). CDR3 length: 14 residues. V was pared by 6 bases and J by 3 bases, with 15 bases between. Germline-derived CDR1 and CDR2 are DFQATT and SNEGSKA (reference sequence). In DNA, the CDR3 is TGCAGTGCACCCAAGGGGGGGTACAAAAACATTCAGTACTTC. Translation gives CSAPKGGYKNIQYF.

This clonotype was detected ten times or more. CDR3 in DNA: TGTGCCAGCAGTTTAGGTGGGTCCGGGACAGTTAATCAGCCCCAGCATTTT. Translating gives CASSLGGSGTVNQPQHF. The rearrangement uses TRBV12-3 or TRBV12-4 and TRBJ1-5; TRBD1 matches 7 bases. The ends lost 1 base at V and 4 bases at J; junction bases unmatched: 10. This CDR3 comprises 17 residues.

This clonotype was found a few times. The rearrangement joins TRBV20-1 to TRBJ2-3; 9 positions agree with TRBD2. With 0 bases clipped from V and 3 bases from J, the junction kept 10 bases outside the gene matches. The CDR3 runs to 17 residues. CDR1 and CDR2 (germline): DFQATT, SNEGSKA (reference sequence). CDR3 sequence: CSARDGLAGLLTDTQYF. DNA of the CDR3: TGCAGTGCTAGAGATGGCCTAGCGGGGCTACTGACAGATACGCAGTATTTT.

This clonotype has ten or more counts. The chain combines TRBV3-1 with TRBJ2-5; possible D gene TRBD2, 5 bases. The CDR3 consists of 13 residues. Trimming took off 0 bases at V and 9 bases at J, with 11 bases between the two ends. Looked up from germline, CDR1 is LGHDT and CDR2 is YNNKEL (reference sequence). This CDR3 reads CASSQDISGAQYF. DNA for the CDR3: TGTGCCAGCAGCCAAGATATTTCCGGGGCCCAGTACTTC.

The chain combines TRBV3-1 with TRBJ1-2; D uncertain. The CDR3 sequence is 13 residues long. Trimming took off 4 bases at V and 2 bases at J, with 8 bases between the two ends. Germline loops: CDR1 LGHDT, CDR2 YNNKEL (reference sequence). CDR3: CASSLTENYGYTF. As DNA, the CDR3 is TGTGCCAGCAGCCTGACGGAAAACTATGGCTACACCTTC.

This clonotype was counted many times. The chain recombines TRBV6-2 or TRBV6-3 with TRBJ2-5; 14 positions agree with TRBD2. The J segment lost 2 bases and the V segment lost 8 bases, leaving 7 bases of the junction unmatched. Germline-derived CDR1 and CDR2 are MNHEY and SVGEGT. The length of the CDR3 is 16 residues. The CDR3 region has the DNA TGTGCCAGCTGGGGACTAGCGGGAGTACGACAAGAGACCCAGTACTTC. Translating it yields CASWGLAGVRQETQYF.

This clonotype appeared a single time. This chain links TRBV6-6 with TRBJ2-7; no reliable D call. The CDR3 has 14 amino acids. CDR1 MNHNY and CDR2 SVGAGI come from the germline V gene (reference sequence). Trimming removed 5 bases from V and 5 bases from J, with 16 bases in between. CDR3 residues: CASSPGSLSDEQYF. DNA for the CDR3: TGTGCCAGCAGTCCCGGGTCTCTGTCGGACGAGCAGTACTTC.

This clonotype was counted at least ten times. This chain links TRBV20-1 with TRBJ2-1; TRBD2 aligns across 10 bases. This CDR3 contains 23 residues. With V trimmed by 2 bases and J by 4 bases, 29 bases remained unmatched. Germline values: CDR1 DFQATT, CDR2 SNEGSKA (reference sequence). The CDR3 coding sequence is TGCAGTGCTAGAAAAAGTTCCGTAGCGGGAGGCTCCTTGGGTCTTTTGGGTTACAATGAGCAGTTCTTC. This sequence encodes CSARKSSVAGGSLGLLGYNEQFF.

This clonotype was detected many times. The rearrangement links TRBV6-1 to TRBJ2-3; 7 positions match TRBD2. The V and J ends lost 6 bases and 0 bases, in that order; junction bases with no gene match: 3. CDR3 length: 14 amino acids. Germline CDR1 MNHNS, CDR2 SASEGT. The CDR3 sequence is CASRREGSTDTQYF. The CDR3 nucleotides are TGTGCCAGCAGGAGGGAGGGGAGCACAGATACGCAGTATTTT.

In its sample, this clonotype was seen a few times. This rearrangement joins TRBV7-8 to TRBJ2-5; possibly TRBD1 for D (6 bases). This CDR3 is built from 17 residues. Germline loops: CDR1 SGHVS, CDR2 FQNEAQ. Trimming took off 0 bases at V and 5 bases at J, with 19 bases between the two ends. This CDR3 is CASSLAPGQLPSETQYF. The CDR3 region has the DNA TGTGCCAGCAGCTTAGCGCCCGGACAGCTACCTTCGGAGACCCAGTACTTC.

This clonotype came up many times. The CDR3 protein is CASSSNNQPQHF. The CDR3 nucleotides read TGTGCCAGCAGCTCTAACAATCAGCCCCAGCATTTT. The chain links TRBV7-9 to TRBJ1-5; D gene ambiguous. The CDR3 is 12 amino acids. Germline CDR1 is SEHNR and CDR2 is FQNEAQ (reference sequence). The V end lost 4 bases, the J end lost 3 bases, and 4 bases lay between the germline ends.

V usage is TRBV9 and J usage is TRBJ1-1; D remains unclear. V was cut by 0 bases and J by 6 bases, with 12 bases left in between. In germline, CDR1 is SGDLS, CDR2 YYNGEE. The CDR3 extends over 14 amino acids. CDR3 region: CASSVVGGHAEAFF. The DNA for the CDR3 is TGTGCCAGCAGCGTAGTAGGAGGGCACGCTGAAGCTTTCTTT.

This clonotype occurred many times. The chain has TRBV11-2 and TRBJ2-7, with 9 bases matching TRBD2. From germline, CDR1 is SGHAT and CDR2 FQNNGV. This CDR3 contains 16 residues. Trimming took 1 base from V and 7 from J; bases not matched to a gene: 11. The CDR3 loop reads CASSLGPTSGGGEQYF. CDR3 in DNA: TGTGCCAGCAGCTTAGGTCCGACTAGCGGAGGTGGTGAGCAGTACTTC.

This clonotype was recorded many times. The chain is built from TRBV10-3 and TRBJ2-2; 7 bases match TRBD2. This CDR3 comprises 15 residues. Germline V CDR1 and CDR2: ENHRY, SYGVKD. Trimming took 8 bases from V and 1 from J; bases not matched to a gene: 7. The CDR3 DNA is TGTGCCATCCCTTCGCCTAGCGGGAACACCGGGGAGCTGTTTTTT. Translating gives CAIPSPSGNTGELFF.

The sample holds a few counts of this clonotype. The chain couples TRBV20-1 to TRBJ2-7, with 8 bases fitting TRBD2. This CDR3 has 13 amino acids. Germline V CDR1 and CDR2: DFQATT, SNEGSKA (reference sequence). J lost 3 bases, V lost 3 bases, and 4 bases had no gene match. The CDR3 loop reads CSARSGGNYEQYF. CDR3 bases: TGCAGTGCTAGGTCGGGGGGGAACTACGAGCAGTACTTC.